Listed below are T cell receptor beta chains from one sample, sequenced in a study of Ad26.COV2.S vaccination and SARS-CoV-2 variants. This table comes from immunoSEQ multiplex PCR, and its TCRdb copy is limited to in-frame clones, with some not included. The table shows 430,000 or so clones, with 75% to 95% occurring only once. Sequencing used peripheral blood, obtained in a trial of Ad26.COV2.S vaccine versus placebo. The origin of the receptors is a person between 18 and 59 years old who received the Ad26.COV2.S COVID-19 vaccine or a placebo. The CDR3 runs from the conserved cysteine through the conserved F or W. Each record gives: CDR3 DNA, CDR3 protein, V gene, J gene, D gene, CDR3 length, clone size. The D gene is left open where the match is weak. Size is omitted from some rows. Given values are once, few, many or a class for expanded clones.

TGCAGTGCTAGTGGTTGGGGACAGGGGAACTCACCCCTCCACTTT	CSASGWGQGNSPLHF	TRBV20-1	TRBJ1-6	TRBD1	15	few
TGTGCCAGCAGCTCTAGCGGGGTTCTCTACGAGCAGTACTTC	CASSSSGVLYEQYF	TRBV7-2	TRBJ2-7	TRBD2	14	-
TGTGCCACCAGCAGAGGCTCGACAGGGAGCTCCTACGAGCAGTACTTC	CATSRGSTGSSYEQYF	TRBV15	TRBJ2-7	TRBD1	16	-
TGCGCCAGCAGCTTGGATGGATTGAACACTGAAGCTTTCTTT	CASSLDGLNTEAFF	TRBV5-1	TRBJ1-1	-	14	-
TGTGCCAGCAGCGACCGACAGTGGGATACGCAGTATTTT	CASSDRQWDTQYF	TRBV11-2	TRBJ2-3	-	13	-
TGTGCCAGCAGCCTGACTAGCGGCGCCTACAATGAGCAGTTCTTC	CASSLTSGAYNEQFF	TRBV5-4	TRBJ2-1	TRBD2	15	-
TGTGCCACCCGGACTAGCGGACCTAGCACAGATACGCAGTATTTT	CATRTSGPSTDTQYF	TRBV19	TRBJ2-3	TRBD2	15	-
TGCGCCAGCAGCAGAGACAGGGGCTCAGGGGCCAACGTCCTGACTTTC	CASSRDRGSGANVLTF	TRBV4-3	TRBJ2-6	TRBD1	16	once
TGTGCCAGCCGGGGACTAGCGGGAGCAGATACGCAGTATTTT	CASRGLAGADTQYF	TRBV18	TRBJ2-3	TRBD2	14	-
TGTGCCAGCAGCGTAGGACAGGTGAATGAGCAGTTCTTC	CASSVGQVNEQFF	TRBV9	TRBJ2-1	-	13	-
TGTGCCAGCAGCCGACAGGGAGTTCGAGAACTGTTTTTT	CASSRQGVRELFF	TRBV5-6	TRBJ1-4	TRBD1	13	-
TGTGCCAGCAGTTTAAAGGGGGTGGCCCAGCATTTT	CASSLKGVAQHF	TRBV28	TRBJ1-5	-	12	-
TGTGCCAGCAGTTATCATGTTGTAGGGGGCGTTACTGAAGCTTTCTTT	CASSYHVVGGVTEAFF	TRBV6-5	TRBJ1-1	TRBD1	16	-
TGCGCCAGCAGCCCAGACAGTTCCTACAATGAGCAGTTCTTC	CASSPDSSYNEQFF	TRBV5-1	TRBJ2-1	-	14	-
TGCAGCGTTGAAGAAGCTAGGGAGACCCAGTACTTC	CSVEEARETQYF	TRBV29-1	TRBJ2-5	-	12	-
TGTGCCAGCAGTGAAGCGCTACAGGCCTCTGGAAACACCATATATTTT	CASSEALQASGNTIYF	TRBV6-1	TRBJ1-3	-	16	-
TGTGCCAGCAGTTACGGAGCGGGAGGGCCTGGAGAGCAGTACTTC	CASSYGAGGPGEQYF	TRBV6-5	TRBJ2-7	TRBD2	15	-
TGTGCCAGCAGTCTTAGTGGGGCGGGCCTCTACGAGCAGTACTTC	CASSLSGAGLYEQYF	TRBV27	TRBJ2-7	-	15	-
TGCGCCAGCAGCCAGGCACCTAGCGGGGCTTACAATGAGCAGTTCTTC	CASSQAPSGAYNEQFF	TRBV5-1	TRBJ2-1	TRBD2	16	-
TGCGCCAGCAGCGGGGGGGGTCCGAGTGTTGACTATGGCTACACCTTC	CASSGGGPSVDYGYTF	TRBV5-1	TRBJ1-2	-	16	-
TGTGCCAGCAGCTTGGTTATCGGGCCCAATCAGCCCCAGCATTTT	CASSLVIGPNQPQHF	TRBV7-8	TRBJ1-5	-	15	-
TGTGCCAGCAGCTTAAGGGGCGGTGAGACCCAGTACTTC	CASSLRGGETQYF	TRBV5-6	TRBJ2-5	-	13	once
TGCAGCGTTGAAGATGTTAGCGGGAGACTCTACGAGCAGTACTTC	CSVEDVSGRLYEQYF	TRBV29-1	TRBJ2-7	TRBD2	15	-
TGTGCCAGCAGCCAAAGGCCGAACACCGGGGAGCTGTTTTTT	CASSQRPNTGELFF	TRBV3-1/TRBV3-2	TRBJ2-2	-	14	-
TGTGCCAGTAACCCAGGAGACAACTATGGCTACACCTTC	CASNPGDNYGYTF	TRBV19	TRBJ1-2	-	13	-
TGTGCCAGCAGTTTTATCGGGGCGTACCAAGAGACCCAGTACTTC	CASSFIGAYQETQYF	TRBV28	TRBJ2-5	-	15	-
TGTGCCAGCAGCCAAGAACCGATCTCTGGAAACACCATATATTTT	CASSQEPISGNTIYF	TRBV3-1/TRBV3-2	TRBJ1-3	-	15	-
TGCGCCAGCAGCTTGGCCAGAGGGGTTGCTGGCTACACCTTC	CASSLARGVAGYTF	TRBV5-1	TRBJ1-2	-	14	-
TGTGCCATCAGTGAAGTTGGGGGAAAAGGGAACTCTGAAGCTTTCTTT	CAISEVGGKGNSEAFF	TRBV10-3	TRBJ1-1	-	16	-
TGTGCCAGCAGCTCGACAGGGGGCGAAGCTTTCTTT	CASSSTGGEAFF	TRBV27	TRBJ1-1	TRBD1	12	-
TGCGCCAGCAGCCAAGATTGGAAGGGCGAAAACACTGAAGCTTTCTTT	CASSQDWKGENTEAFF	TRBV4-3	TRBJ1-1	-	16	-